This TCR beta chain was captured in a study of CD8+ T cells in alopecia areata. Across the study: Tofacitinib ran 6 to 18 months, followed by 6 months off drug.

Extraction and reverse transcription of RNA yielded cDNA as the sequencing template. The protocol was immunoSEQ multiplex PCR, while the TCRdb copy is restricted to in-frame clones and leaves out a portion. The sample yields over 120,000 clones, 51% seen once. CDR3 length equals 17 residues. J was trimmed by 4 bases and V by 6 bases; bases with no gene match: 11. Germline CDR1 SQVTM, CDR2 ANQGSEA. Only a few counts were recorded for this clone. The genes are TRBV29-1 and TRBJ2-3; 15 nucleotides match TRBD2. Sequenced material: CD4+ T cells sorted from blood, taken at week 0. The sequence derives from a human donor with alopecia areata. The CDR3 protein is CSVSGQGLAGGPDTQYF. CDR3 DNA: TGCAGCGTCAGTGGACAGGGACTAGCGGGAGGCCCAGATACGCAGTATTTT.